This T cell receptor (beta chain) was recovered during a study of T cell responses to AZD1222 COVID-19 vaccine. Whole-study context: Second-dose intervals of approximately 4 or approximately 12 weeks were pooled.

A word on this clone: What it binds is unknown.

This table comes from immunoSEQ multiplex PCR, and its TCRdb copy is limited to in-frame clones, with some not included. The table has tens of thousands of clones, about 88% seen once. Germline values: CDR1 KGHSH, CDR2 LQKENI. The CDR3 runs to 18 residues. Trimming removed 3 bases at V and 2 bases at J, with 20 bases between. General observations from the study: It was only after the peak T cell response that any repertoires were sampled. CD4 TCRs covered the whole spike, strongest at regions 160-218 and 743-854.

This material consisted of peripheral blood, taken on day 0 of AZD1222 vaccination. The sequence came from an adult in good health. The V call is TRBV18, the J call TRBJ1-3; possibly TRBD1 for D (5 bases). This chain's CDR3 is CASSPPSGTLATGNTIYF. CDR3 DNA: TGTGCCAGCTCACCCCCGTCCGGGACCTTGGCTACTGGAAACACCATATATTTT. The full variable domain, with the rest looked up from reference TRBV18 and TRBJ1-3, is NAGVMQNPRHLVRRRGQEARLRCSPMKGHSHVYWYRQLPEEGLKFMVYLQKENIIDESGMPKERFSAEFPKEGPSILRIQQVVRGDSAAYFCASSPPSGTLATGNTIYFGEGSWLTVV.